One and the same sample provided the 5 T cell receptor beta chains below, sequenced in a study of control samples from healthy donors and cancer patients. Method: immunoSEQ multiplex PCR; TCRdb's copy keeps in-frame clones and lacks some. The sample consists of about 80,000 clones, about 89% of them appearing once. The sample consisted of blood. These receptors were collected from a woman aged 60-75 years in good health.

The rearrangement uses TRBV11-2 and TRBJ2-2, with D hard to call. The CDR3 extends over 14 amino acids. Germline-derived CDR1 and CDR2 are SGHAT and FQNNGV. The V gene lost 5 bases and the J gene lost 3 bases, with 10 bases spanning the gap. CDR3 DNA sequence: TGTGCCAGCAGCCTGGGGTTCGACACCGGGGAGCTGTTTTTT. It yields the protein CASSLGFDTGELFF.

The genes are TRBV14 and TRBJ1-6; TRBD1 matches at 9 bases. The germline CDR1 and CDR2 sequences are SGHDN and FVKESK. Trimming took 4 bases from V and 6 from J; bases not matched to a gene: 7. The CDR3 loop spans 16 amino acids. CDR3 nucleotide sequence: TGTGCCAGCAGCCTCGGGGGACAGGGAGGTAATTCACCCCTCCACTTT. The encoded protein is CASSLGGQGGNSPLHF.

The rearrangement links TRBV6-2 or TRBV6-3 to TRBJ2-3; tentatively, D is TRBD2 (6 bases). From germline, CDR1 is MNHEY and CDR2 SVGEGT. The CDR3 is 16 residues long. The V and J ends lost 0 bases and 2 bases respectively, with 12 bases between them. The CDR3 sequence: CASSYSVGGYTDTQYF. CDR3 bases: TGTGCCAGCAGTTACTCAGTGGGAGGTTACACAGATACGCAGTATTTT.

The chain carries TRBV5-1 and TRBJ2-1, with D maybe TRBD2 (6 bases). The CDR3 extends over 13 amino acids. Germline V gene data show CDR1 as SGHRS and CDR2 as YFSETQ. The germline V and J ends were trimmed by 4 bases and 6 bases, with 11 bases remaining between them. CDR3: CASSPGLRNEQFF. CDR3 sequence (DNA): TGCGCCAGCAGCCCGGGACTCCGCAATGAGCAGTTCTTC.

The chain couples TRBV6-5 to TRBJ1-5; D is undetermined. Trimming pared 6 bases from V and 4 bases from J, leaving 10 bases between. The germline V gene has CDR1 MNHEY and CDR2 SVGAGI. The CDR3 sequence is 13 residues long. CDR3 loop: CASRGDRNQPQHF. CDR3 DNA: TGTGCCAGCAGGGGAGACCGAAATCAGCCCCAGCATTTT.